This T cell receptor (beta chain) was found in a study of CD8 T cells in ankylosing spondylitis. Study conclusions and caveats: Some motif variants had been reported before (in reactive arthritis synovial fluid and blood). Enrichment of disease-linked clones was reportedly significant in matched ankylosing spondylitis synovial fluid.

Looked up from germline, CDR1 is MNHEY and CDR2 is SMNVEV (reference sequence). Trimming cost V 3 bases and J 6 bases; bases outside gene matches: 7. The CDR3 has 15 amino acids. The authors made TCR beta libraries by quantitative 5'-RACE with molecular barcodes. Via MiXCR, TCRdb re-called the 5' RACE reads, giving one row per CDR3 protein. There are 250,000 or so distinct CDR3 sequences in the sample; about a sixth occur only once, and about a third lies in the top ten. This clonotype was seen a few times. Its antigen remains unknown. The chain couples TRBV27 to TRBJ2-2, with 7 nucleotides matching TRBD1. Sequencing was performed on blood, either unsorted or a sorted T cell fraction (not recorded which). This TCR derives from a male donor with ankylosing spondylitis or in good health (not recorded which). The CDR3 sequence: CASSFKGGESGELFF. In DNA form, the CDR3 reads TGTGCCAGCAGTTTTAAAGGGGGCGAGTCCGGGGAGCTGTTTTTT.